Each of the 21 T cell receptor beta chains below was sequenced from the same sample in a study of cytomegalovirus exposure and HLA in healthy donors. The PCR made use of 60 Vbeta and 13 Jbeta primers. Assay: immunoSEQ multiplex PCR; the TCRdb copy retains only in-frame clones and omits some. In the table there are some 84,000 clones, roughly 73% of which are singletons. Sequencing input: PBMCs. The origin of the receptors is a male donor in good health and CMV-seropositive.

The rearrangement joins TRBV18 to TRBJ2-3; 12 bases map to TRBD2. The CDR3 is made up of 16 amino acids. Germline assignment: CDR1 KGHSH and CDR2 LQKENI. V gave up 1 base and J gave up 5 bases; unmatched junction bases: 4. CDR3 DNA sequence: TGTGCCAGCTCACCACTAGGGACTAGCGGGCAAGATACGCAGTATTTT. Protein product: CASSPLGTSGQDTQYF.

The J gene is TRBJ2-4, the V gene TRBV15; D not resolved. Trimming pared 4 bases from V and 13 bases from J, leaving 20 bases between. CDR1 is LNHNV and CDR2 is YYDKDF in the germline V gene (reference sequence). This CDR3 is built from 14 residues. Here the CDR3 DNA reads TGTGCCACCAGCAAAACGATAGACGACTCTTTACAGTACTTC. It specifies CATSKTIDDSLQYF.

The chain combines TRBV2 with TRBJ2-1; TRBD2 agrees at 10 bases. Germline CDR1 is SNHLY and CDR2 is FYNNEI. The J segment lost 9 bases and the V segment lost 7 bases, leaving 9 bases of the junction unmatched. CDR3 length equals 14 residues. CDR3 residues: CASIKREGHGEQFF. The CDR3 bases are TGTGCCAGCATTAAGCGGGAGGGCCATGGTGAGCAGTTCTTC.

The chain uses TRBV6-5 and TRBJ1-5, with 7 nucleotides matching TRBD1. There are 14 residues in the CDR3. After removal of 8 bases from V and 0 bases from J, the junction contained 4 bases not matched to a gene. CDR1 is MNHEY, CDR2 SVGAGI, per germline. The CDR3 loop reads CASSQGVSNQPQHF. Written as DNA, the CDR3 is TGTGCCAGCTCTCAGGGGGTTAGCAATCAGCCCCAGCATTTT.

The chain carries TRBV28 and TRBJ2-3; 11 nucleotides match TRBD2. CDR1 is MDHEN, CDR2 SYDVKM, per germline. The CDR3 runs to 16 residues. Trimming cost V 7 bases and J 2 bases; bases outside gene matches: 8. CDR3 protein: CASTALGLADTDTQYF. Here the CDR3 DNA reads TGTGCCAGCACTGCCCTGGGACTAGCGGACACAGATACGCAGTATTTT.

The genes are TRBV2 and TRBJ2-1; 7 bases map to TRBD2. Trimming at V came to 8 bases and at J to 2 bases, leaving 9 bases not matched to a gene. The length of the CDR3 is 15 residues. Per the germline V gene, CDR1 is SNHLY and CDR2 is FYNNEI. The DNA for the CDR3 is TGTGCCAGCGTAGTAGGACTAGATCCCTACAATGAGCAGTTCTTC. This encodes CASVVGLDPYNEQFF.

The genes are TRBV18 and TRBJ2-2; D might be TRBD1 (5 bases). Germline CDR1 is KGHSH and CDR2 is LQKENI. The CDR3 is 15 amino acids. Trimming pared 6 bases from V and 0 bases from J, leaving 11 bases between. The chain's CDR3 is CASSRTSSNTGELFF. CDR3 DNA: TGTGCCAGCTCCCGGACATCCTCGAACACCGGGGAGCTGTTTTTT.

The rearrangement links TRBV28 to TRBJ1-5; 8 bases match TRBD1. With 3 bases clipped from V and 4 bases from J, the junction kept 8 bases outside the gene matches. The CDR3 is made up of 16 amino acids. The germline V gene encodes CDR1 MDHEN and CDR2 SYDVKM. The CDR3 protein is CASSFMTGVRNQPQHF. CDR3 coding DNA: TGTGCCAGCAGTTTCATGACAGGGGTGAGAAATCAGCCCCAGCATTTT. Full variable domain (outside the CDR3, taken from reference TRBV28 and TRBJ1-5): DVKVTQSSRYLVKRTGEKVFLECVQDMDHENMFWYRQDPGLGLRLIYFSYDVKMKEKGDIPEGYSVSREKKERFSLILESASTNQTSMYLCASSFMTGVRNQPQHFGDGTRLSIL.

The chain joins TRBV4-1 to TRBJ1-1; D is perhaps TRBD1 (5 bases). Germline assignment: CDR1 MGHRA and CDR2 YSYEKL. Trimming removed 3 bases from V and 0 bases from J, with 11 bases in between. This CDR3 region has 15 residues. The CDR3 nucleotides are TGCGCCAGCAGCCATCCACAGGTCGTGAACACTGAAGCTTTCTTT. Amino acid sequence: CASSHPQVVNTEAFF.

V usage is TRBV18 and J usage is TRBJ2-3, with a possible D match to TRBD2 (7 bases). V was pared by 2 bases and J by 8 bases, with 20 bases between. This CDR3 is 16 amino acids long. CDR1 is KGHSH and CDR2 is LQKENI in the germline V gene. The chain's CDR3 is CASSPSRGGQHGTQYF. In DNA form, the CDR3 reads TGTGCCAGCTCACCAAGTCGCGGGGGCCAGCACGGTACGCAGTATTTT. Together with reference TRBV18 and TRBJ2-3, the CDR3 gives the full variable domain: NAGVMQNPRHLVRRRGQEARLRCSPMKGHSHVYWYRQLPEEGLKFMVYLQKENIIDESGMPKERFSAEFPKEGPSILRIQQVVRGDSAAYFCASSPSRGGQHGTQYFGPGTRLTVL.

V is TRBV19 and J is TRBJ2-1; 8 nucleotides match TRBD2. The junction had 5 bases not matched to a gene; V was cut back by 5 bases and J by 2 bases. The CDR3 totals 15 residues. In germline, CDR1 is LNHDA, CDR2 SQIVND (reference sequence). CDR3 sequence reads: CASSSTSGAYNEQFF. CDR3 coding DNA: TGTGCCAGTAGTTCTACTAGCGGAGCCTACAATGAGCAGTTCTTC.

The rearrangement joins TRBV5-5 to TRBJ1-4; D unclear. CDR3 length: 15 amino acids. Germline CDR1 SGHKS, CDR2 YYEKEE (reference sequence). Trimming removed 2 bases at V and 0 bases at J, with 8 bases between. DNA of the CDR3: TGTGCCAGCAGCTTATACAGATCAACTAATGAAAAACTGTTTTTT. Translation: CASSLYRSTNEKLFF.

CDR3 sequence: CASSLDRSSGNTIYF. CDR3 DNA sequence: TGCGCCAGCAGCTTGGACAGGAGCTCTGGAAACACCATATATTTT. V is TRBV5-1 and J is TRBJ1-3, with D maybe TRBD1 (5 bases). Trimming stripped 0 bases from V and 0 bases from J, with 7 bases between. Germline CDR1 and CDR2: SGHRS and YFSETQ. The CDR3 loop spans 15 amino acids.

The chain couples TRBV7-9 to TRBJ2-7, with a weak D call TRBD2 (5 bases). The germline CDR1 and CDR2 sequences are SEHNR and FQNEAQ (reference sequence). Trimming stripped 4 bases from V and 7 bases from J, with 14 bases between. The CDR3 loop spans 13 amino acids. This CDR3 reads CASSSQASGEQYF. The CDR3 DNA sequence: TGTGCCAGCAGCTCCCAGGCCTCGGGGGAGCAGTACTTC.

This clone was seen repeatedly, ten times or more. The chain is built from TRBV7-6 and TRBJ2-6; possible D gene TRBD2, 6 bases. The CDR3 runs 18 residues. The germline CDR1 and CDR2 sequences are SGHVS and FNYEAQ. V lost 5 bases to trimming and J lost 0 bases, with 17 bases between them. CDR3 in amino acids: CASSGDAGITSGANVLTF. The CDR3 DNA sequence: TGTGCCAGCAGCGGAGATGCGGGAATAACCTCTGGGGCCAACGTCCTGACTTTC.

The chain carries TRBV28 and TRBJ2-7; TRBD1 aligns across 9 bases. The CDR3 is 16 amino acids. The germline gives CDR1 MDHEN, CDR2 SYDVKM. Germline trimming cut 4 bases from V and 1 base from J; bases unmatched to any gene: 8. CDR3 region: CASSSGTGINSYEQYF. The CDR3 DNA is TGTGCCAGCAGTTCCGGGACAGGGATAAATTCCTACGAGCAGTACTTC. The entire variable domain, with the rest obtained from reference TRBV28 and TRBJ2-7, is as follows: DVKVTQSSRYLVKRTGEKVFLECVQDMDHENMFWYRQDPGLGLRLIYFSYDVKMKEKGDIPEGYSVSREKKERFSLILESASTNQTSMYLCASSSGTGINSYEQYFGPGTRLTVT.

Only one count was recorded for this clone. The chain employs TRBV7-2 and TRBJ2-1, with 7 nucleotides matching TRBD1. This CDR3 has 13 residues. Per germline, CDR1 SGHTA and CDR2 FQGNSA. V trimming: 0 bases; J trimming: 13 bases; junction bases outside the gene matches: 6. In DNA form, the CDR3 reads TGTGCCAGCAGCTTAGCCCAGACAGGGTTCCAGTTCTTC. Translated: CASSLAQTGFQFF.

V gene TRBV4-3 combines with J gene TRBJ2-7; 9 bases are shared with TRBD1. This CDR3 has 14 residues. The germline gives CDR1 LGHNA, CDR2 YSLEER. After removal of 7 bases from V and 2 bases from J, the junction contained 6 bases not matched to a gene. CDR3 residues: CASTHRGHTYEQYF. Here the CDR3 DNA reads TGCGCCAGCACCCACAGGGGGCACACCTACGAGCAGTACTTC.

V gene TRBV5-1 combines with J gene TRBJ2-7; TRBD1 aligns across 9 bases. With V trimmed by 0 bases and J by 3 bases, 4 bases remained unmatched. CDR1 is SGHRS, CDR2 YFSETQ, per germline. The CDR3 runs 15 residues. As DNA, the CDR3 is TGCGCCAGCAGCTTGGCGGGACAGGGACTCTACGAGCAGTACTTC. This translates into CASSLAGQGLYEQYF.

The J gene is TRBJ2-3, the V gene TRBV4-2; no definite D call. Germline values: CDR1 LGHNA, CDR2 YNFKEQ. Trimming took 0 bases from V and 1 from J, leaving 11 bases between them. The CDR3 is 16 residues long. CDR3 DNA: TGTGCCAGCAGCCAAGATCGTTGGAGCGGCACAGATACGCAGTATTTT. Protein product: CASSQDRWSGTDTQYF.

Note on this clone: One end of the junction varies from germline; a read error may be responsible. The chain recombines TRBV5-1 with TRBJ1-5; no clear D gene. This CDR3 has 13 residues. CDR1 and CDR2 from the germline V gene are SGHRS and YFSETQ. DNA for the CDR3: TGCGCCAGCAGCTTGGGTAGCGATCAGCCCCAGCATTTT. As protein: CASSLGSDQPQHF.